One and the same sample provided the 30 T cell receptor beta chains below, sequenced in a study of technical replicates of blood from a handful of donors. The data were produced by immunoSEQ multiplex PCR, yet TCRdb's version contains in-frame clones alone and is incomplete. The sample records tens of thousands of clones, around 93% being singletons. The sequenced sample was T cells isolated from PBMCs. These receptor sequences come from a human donor in good health.

This chain connects TRBV28 to TRBJ2-1, with D possibly TRBD2 on 7 matching bases. Trimming took 3 bases from V and 3 from J, leaving 12 bases between them. This CDR3 contains 15 residues. Germline V CDR1 and CDR2: MDHEN, SYDVKM. The CDR3 spells CASSFEGGNYNEQFF. The CDR3 DNA reads as TGTGCCAGCAGTTTCGAGGGGGGGAACTACAATGAGCAGTTCTTC.

DNA of the CDR3: TGTGCCTGGAGGAACCGGGGTCGGGAGACCCAGTACTTC. It specifies CAWRNRGRETQYF. V gene TRBV30 combines with J gene TRBJ2-5; D perhaps matches TRBD2 (5 bases). CDR1 GTSNPN and CDR2 SVGIG come from the germline V gene (reference sequence). This CDR3 has 13 amino acids. The V end was cut by 3 bases, the J end by 5 bases, with 13 bases between.

The rearrangement links TRBV6-1 to TRBJ2-2, with TRBD2 matching over 11 bases. The CDR3 extends over 15 amino acids. Germline CDR1 and CDR2: MNHNS and SASEGT. The V segment lost 7 bases and the J segment 3 bases; nucleotides outside the gene matches: 4. The CDR3 DNA sequence: TGTGCCAGCATGCGGACTAGCGGGTACACCGGGGAGCTGTTTTTT. This codes for CASMRTSGYTGELFF.

V is TRBV19 and J is TRBJ1-1, with D possibly TRBD1 on 5 matching bases. CDR3 length: 16 residues. V was pared by 0 bases and J by 5 bases, with 16 bases between. Germline CDR1 LNHDA, CDR2 SQIVND (reference sequence). CDR3 DNA: TGTGCCAGTAGTATAGATTTAGGGGAAGGAGAAACTGAAGCTTTCTTT. The encoded protein is CASSIDLGEGETEAFF.

The V call is TRBV9, the J call TRBJ1-1; maybe TRBD1 (5 bases). V was trimmed by 3 bases and J by 0 bases, leaving 12 bases between them. This CDR3 is built from 15 residues. The germline gives CDR1 SGDLS, CDR2 YYNGEE. CDR3 in DNA: TGTGCCAGCAGCGCCTCGACAGACATGAACACTGAAGCTTTCTTT. It translates to CASSASTDMNTEAFF.

The chain links TRBV7-6 to TRBJ1-2, with a tentative D call TRBD1 (5 bases). This CDR3 is built from 16 residues. CDR1 SGHVS and CDR2 FNYEAQ come from the germline V gene. The ends were cut back, 2 bases at V and 5 bases at J, with 18 bases in the middle. CDR3 sequence (DNA): TGTGCCAGCAGCTTAAACCCCGTCGGAGGGGCATATGGCTACACCTTC. Translated: CASSLNPVGGAYGYTF.

CDR3 region: CASSSIAGGSYEQYF. The CDR3 DNA is TGTGCCAGCAGTTCCATAGCGGGGGGTTCCTACGAGCAGTACTTC. The genes are TRBV6-5 and TRBJ2-7; TRBD2 aligns across 10 bases. CDR1 MNHEY and CDR2 SVGAGI come from the germline V gene. This CDR3 has 15 amino acids. Trimming cost V 4 bases and J 1 base; bases outside gene matches: 4.

This clone appeared a single time. V is TRBV5-1 and J is TRBJ1-1; D gene ambiguous. The ends were cut back, 0 bases at V and 6 bases at J, with 6 bases in the middle. The germline V gene has CDR1 SGHRS and CDR2 YFSETQ. The CDR3 is made up of 12 amino acids. The CDR3 DNA follows: TGCGCCAGCAGCTTGGTAGCGGCTGAAGCTTTCTTT. Its protein is CASSLVAAEAFF.

The chain employs TRBV27 and TRBJ2-7, with a weak D call TRBD1 (6 bases). This CDR3 is 14 amino acids long. The germline gives CDR1 MNHEY, CDR2 SMNVEV (reference sequence). Trimming shortened V by 2 bases and J by 2 bases, and 10 bases separated the two germline ends. The CDR3, as DNA: TGTGCCAGCAGTTTACACGGACAGACCTACGAGCAGTACTTC. Protein sequence: CASSLHGQTYEQYF.

V and J are TRBV7-2 and TRBJ2-1; weak D call: TRBD2 (6 bases). Trimming left V 5 bases short and J 1 base short, with 18 bases between. CDR1 is SGHTA and CDR2 is FQGNSA in the germline V gene. There are 17 residues in the CDR3. The CDR3 bases are TGTGCCAGCAGCCCCTATAATAGACTAGGGTCCTACAATGAGCAGTTCTTC. Protein: CASSPYNRLGSYNEQFF.

CDR3 sequence (DNA): TGTGCCTGGAGTGTACAGGGGTTGGGGCCCCAGCATTTT. Translated: CAWSVQGLGPQHF. The rearrangement links TRBV30 to TRBJ1-5; 7 positions match TRBD1. Germline CDR1 reads GTSNPN; CDR2 reads SVGIG (reference sequence). With V trimmed by 0 bases and J by 9 bases, 5 bases remained unmatched. The CDR3 contains 13 residues.

This sequence joins TRBV7-9 and TRBJ2-7, with 9 bases fitting TRBD1. CDR1 SEHNR and CDR2 FQNEAQ come from the germline V gene (reference sequence). The length of the CDR3 is 16 residues. The V gene end was trimmed by 0 bases and the J gene end by 2 bases; junction bases not matched to a gene: 5. CDR3 protein: CASSLATGQGAYEQYF. CDR3 coding DNA: TGTGCCAGCAGCTTAGCGACGGGACAGGGAGCCTACGAGCAGTACTTC.

V and J are TRBV28 and TRBJ2-7; 13 positions match TRBD2. The CDR3 covers 15 residues. The V gene's germline CDR1 is MDHEN and CDR2 SYDVKM. The trim removed 7 bases at V and 4 bases at J, leaving 7 bases unmatched. The DNA for the CDR3 is TGTGCCAGCAAGTTACTAGCGGGAGGGCCATACGAGCAGTACTTC. Translation gives CASKLLAGGPYEQYF.

This rearrangement joins TRBV4-1 to TRBJ2-4, with 7 bases that match TRBD2. The CDR3 has 17 amino acids. The ends lost 1 base at V and 5 bases at J; junction bases unmatched: 11. Germline V lookup: CDR1 MGHRA, CDR2 YSYEKL. CDR3 protein: CASSQGLFAGEENIQYF. Written as DNA, the CDR3 is TGCGCCAGCAGCCAAGGTTTATTCGCGGGAGAGGAAAACATTCAGTACTTC.

The chain employs TRBV7-3 and TRBJ2-1; 7 bases fit TRBD1. The CDR3 totals 15 residues. V dropped 2 bases and J dropped 4; count of bases not matched to a gene: 5. Germline V lookup: CDR1 SGHTA, CDR2 FQGTGA. The CDR3 DNA reads as TGTGCCAGCAGCTTATCGGGACAGTCTTACAATGAGCAGTTCTTC. As protein: CASSLSGQSYNEQFF. The full variable domain, with the rest looked up from reference TRBV7-3 and TRBJ2-1, is GAGVSQTPSNKVTEKGKYVELRCDPISGHTALYWYRQSLGQGPEFLIYFQGTGAADDSGLPNDRFFAVRPEGSVSTLKIQRTERGDSAVYLCASSLSGQSYNEQFFGPGTRLTVL.

The rearrangement links TRBV13 to TRBJ1-6, with D unresolved. The CDR3 loop spans 16 amino acids. Trimming removed 4 bases from V and 7 bases from J, with 17 bases in between. The germline CDR1 and CDR2 sequences are PRHDT and FYEKMQ (reference sequence). The CDR3 bases are TGTGCCAGCAGCTCAACCCGGGGTTCGGTGAATTCACCCCTCCACTTT. It codes for CASSSTRGSVNSPLHF.

The V gene is TRBV11-2, the J gene TRBJ2-3; 8 bases fit TRBD1. V shed 4 bases, J shed 1 base, and the junction held 1 base outside the gene matches. Germline V gene sequence: CDR1 SGHAT, CDR2 FQNNGV. This CDR3 is built from 14 residues. The CDR3 DNA reads as TGTGCCAGCAGCTCGGACAGGGGCACAGATACGCAGTATTTT. The encoded protein is CASSSDRGTDTQYF.

The chain's CDR3 is CASSRREQGGNSYEQYF. CDR3 coding DNA: TGCGCCAGCAGCCGTAGAGAACAGGGGGGAAACTCCTACGAGCAGTACTTC. V usage is TRBV4-1 and J usage is TRBJ2-7; 8 positions agree with TRBD1. The germline CDR1 and CDR2 sequences are MGHRA and YSYEKL. V shed 4 bases and J 0 bases; nucleotides not matched to a gene: 11. CDR3 length equals 17 residues.

The V and J genes are TRBV10-2 and TRBJ1-3; 10 bases map to TRBD1. CDR1 WSHSY and CDR2 SAAADI come from the germline V gene. The trim removed 7 bases at V and 4 bases at J, leaving 7 bases unmatched. The CDR3 is made up of 15 amino acids. The CDR3 DNA reads TGCGCCAGCACCCCGACAGGGGGCGCCGGAAACACCATATATTTT. It codes for CASTPTGGAGNTIYF.

The J gene is TRBJ2-5, the V gene TRBV30; 7 positions agree with TRBD1. The length of the CDR3 is 12 residues. Germline assignment: CDR1 GTSNPN and CDR2 SVGIG (reference sequence). The V gene end was trimmed by 5 bases and the J gene end by 5 bases; junction bases not matched to a gene: 5. For the CDR3, the DNA is TGTGCCTGGGGACAGGAGGATGAGACCCAGTACTTC. It is translated as CAWGQEDETQYF.

The CDR3 reads CASSYSARGYGYTF. The CDR3 nucleotides read TGTGCCAGCAGTTACTCGGCCAGGGGCTATGGCTACACCTTC. The chain has TRBV6-5 and TRBJ1-2; a possible D gene is TRBD1 (6 bases). CDR3 length: 14 residues. The germline gives CDR1 MNHEY, CDR2 SVGAGI. V was pared by 0 bases and J by 4 bases, with 9 bases between.

This clone has just one count. The chain links TRBV5-1 to TRBJ1-1; 8 bases fit TRBD1. The V gene end was trimmed by 7 bases and the J gene end by 3 bases; junction bases not matched to a gene: 29. Germline assignment: CDR1 SGHRS and CDR2 YFSETQ. The CDR3 sequence is 21 residues long. The CDR3 nucleotides are TGCGCCAGCTCCGCGGGGCAGGGGGCGAAGGATGCCGTATGCGGGGACACTGAAGCTTTCTTT. This translates into CASSAGQGAKDAVCGDTEAFF.

V gene TRBV6-1 combines with J gene TRBJ1-4; D is unresolved. V was trimmed by 6 bases and J by 8 bases, leaving 13 bases between them. From germline, CDR1 is MNHNS and CDR2 SASEGT. This CDR3 has 13 residues. DNA of the CDR3: TGTGCCAGCAGCCACGGGGATAGAGAAAAACTGTTTTTT. Protein product: CASSHGDREKLFF.

The DNA of the CDR3 is TGTGCCAGCAGCGTAGGGGCGGGGGCCACCTCTGGAAACACCATATATTTT. This sequence encodes CASSVGAGATSGNTIYF. The genes are TRBV9 and TRBJ1-3; TRBD1 might be the D (6 bases). With 0 bases removed from V and 0 bases from J, the gap between germline ends came to 13 bases. Germline V lookup: CDR1 SGDLS, CDR2 YYNGEE. This CDR3 region has 17 residues. The complete variable domain, with remaining parts taken from reference TRBV9 and TRBJ1-3, reads DSGVTQTPKHLITATGQRVTLRCSPRSGDLSVYWYQQSLDQGLQFLIQYYNGEERAKGNILERFSAQQFPDLHSELNLSSLELGDSALYFCASSVGAGATSGNTIYFGEGSWLTVV.

V and J are TRBV5-1 and TRBJ1-3, with D perhaps TRBD1 (6 bases). CDR1 and CDR2 (germline): SGHRS, YFSETQ. The CDR3 runs to 15 residues. V gave up 0 bases and J gave up 8 bases, with 15 bases separating them. In nucleotides, the CDR3 is TGCGCCAGCAGCTTGGGGGACACGGAGGTGGACACCATATATTTT. It translates to CASSLGDTEVDTIYF.

The V gene is TRBV19, the J gene TRBJ2-2, with 8 positions matching TRBD2. This CDR3 has 15 residues. V shed 6 bases, J shed 0 bases, and the junction held 3 bases outside the gene matches. CDR1 is LNHDA and CDR2 is SQIVND in the germline V gene (reference sequence). The CDR3 loop reads CASSELAANTGELFF. CDR3 nucleotide sequence: TGTGCCAGTAGCGAACTAGCGGCGAACACCGGGGAGCTGTTTTTT.

V gene TRBV6-1 combines with J gene TRBJ2-1; 11 positions agree with TRBD2. The CDR3 length is 18 residues. After removal of 3 bases from V and 5 bases from J, the junction contained 12 bases not matched to a gene. CDR1 is MNHNS and CDR2 is SASEGT in the germline V gene. The CDR3 coding sequence is TGTGCCAGCAGTGACGGTCTAGCGGGAGGTAGATGGGACAATGAGCAGTTCTTC. Translation: CASSDGLAGGRWDNEQFF.

The chain couples TRBV2 to TRBJ2-4; a possible D gene is TRBD2 (5 bases). This CDR3 comprises 18 residues. Per germline, CDR1 SNHLY and CDR2 FYNNEI. V was clipped by 4 bases and J by 2 bases, with 21 bases between them. The CDR3 DNA reads TGTGCCAGCAGTGGGACCCACCGCGGGCAGATATCCAAAAACATTCAGTACTTC. Protein: CASSGTHRGQISKNIQYF.

This clone was recorded only once. The rearrangement uses TRBV7-9 and TRBJ2-1, with 7 bases that match TRBD1. Germline-derived CDR1 and CDR2 are SEHNR and FQNEAQ (reference sequence). The CDR3 contains 13 residues. The V segment lost 5 bases and the J segment 5 bases; nucleotides outside the gene matches: 3. The CDR3 here is CASSGTANNEQFF. CDR3 in DNA: TGTGCCAGCAGCGGGACAGCCAACAATGAGCAGTTCTTC.

The V call is TRBV10-3, the J call TRBJ1-3; a possible D gene is TRBD1 (6 bases). Trimming took 7 bases from V and 7 from J, leaving 17 bases between them. CDR1 ENHRY and CDR2 SYGVKD come from the germline V gene. This CDR3 spans 14 amino acids. CDR3 in DNA: TGTGCCATCACCGGAGGCGGGGGCGCGAACACCATATATTTT. Its translation is CAITGGGGANTIYF.